The rows below give T cell receptor beta chains drawn from one sample of a study of blood T cells in healthy people across ages. TCRdb analysed the 5' RACE reads with MiXCR anew, one entry per CDR3 protein. This table has over 700,000 distinct CDR3 sequences, around half appearing once. The sample consisted of blood. The receptors here all came from a man older than 75 in good health. Each CDR3 is given with its conserved first and last residue. D genes are given only for firm matches. Clone size appears in some rows only: once, few, many, or a class for an expanded clone.

abundance	v_gene	d_gene	j_gene	CDR3nt	CDR3aa
-	TRBV20-1	-	TRBJ2-5	TGCAGTGCTAGAGTATTCGGAAAAGAGACCCAGTACTTC	CSARVFGKETQYF
few	TRBV9	TRBD1	TRBJ2-3	TGTGCCAGCAGCGTAGCGGGACAGGTCTCAGATACGCAGTATTTT	CASSVAGQVSDTQYF
-	TRBV12-3/TRBV12-4	-	TRBJ2-1	TGTGCCAGCAGTTGGAAGGAATCCCGGGGTGAGCAGTTCTTC	CASSWKESRGEQFF
few	TRBV7-2	TRBD2	TRBJ2-3	TGTGCCAGCAGGCGTACTAGCGGATACGCGTATTTT	CASRRTSGYAYF
-	TRBV5-1	TRBD2	TRBJ2-3	TGCGCCAGCAGCAGGGGACTAGCGGGAGTTGAAGATACGCAGTATTTT	CASSRGLAGVEDTQYF
many	TRBV20-1	-	TRBJ2-2	TGCAGTGCTAGAAAGGGGAACACCGGGGAGCTGTTTTTT	CSARKGNTGELFF
-	TRBV5-1	TRBD1	TRBJ1-2	TGCGCCAGCAGCCCTGGGGGGGGACAGTCAAACTATGGCTACACCTTC	CASSPGGGQSNYGYTF
-	TRBV25-1	-	TRBJ1-1	TGTGCCAGCAGCAGGGGACGGCGGAACACTGAAGCTTTCTTT	CASSRGRRNTEAFF
-	TRBV13	-	TRBJ1-2	TGTGCCAGCAGCTTAGGGGCCTTGGGGAGGAACTATGGCTACACCTTC	CASSLGALGRNYGYTF
few	TRBV7-9	-	TRBJ2-1	TGTGCCAGCAGCTTACTAGGAGGTAATGAGCAGTTCTTC	CASSLLGGNEQFF
-	TRBV6-6	-	TRBJ2-7	TGTGCCAGTGGTCGGACAGCACGCTACGAGCAGTACTTC	CASGRTARYEQYF
few	TRBV20-1	-	TRBJ2-5	TGCAGTGCGTTACGACCAAGCAACTCTCCGGGGACCCAGTACTTC	CSALRPSNSPGTQYF
-	TRBV10-3	TRBD2	TRBJ2-3	TGTGCCACCGGACTAGCCCCCACAGATACGCAGTATTTT	CATGLAPTDTQYF
-	TRBV5-5	TRBD2	TRBJ2-7	TGTGCCAGCAGCTTTTTTGCGGGAGCCATCCCCTACGAGCAGTACTTC	CASSFFAGAIPYEQYF
few	TRBV24-1	TRBD2	TRBJ2-3	TGTGCCACCAGCGGACCCACTAGCGGGAGCACAGATACGCAGTATTTT	CATSGPTSGSTDTQYF
few	TRBV7-2	-	TRBJ2-7	TGTGCCAGCAGCCGAGCGGCTTCGCGCAATGAGCAGTACTTC	CASSRAASRNEQYF
few	TRBV4-1	-	TRBJ2-7	TGCGCCAGCAGCCAAGAGGGACTCGAGGGCTACGAGCAGTACTTC	CASSQEGLEGYEQYF
few	TRBV28	-	TRBJ2-7	TGTGCCAGCAGTAAAACCGGGACACCCTACGAGCAGTACTTC	CASSKTGTPYEQYF
-	TRBV12-3/TRBV12-4	-	TRBJ2-5	TGTGCCAGCACCATGCGAGAGACCCAGTACTTC	CASTMRETQYF
few	TRBV28	-	TRBJ2-5	TGTGCCAGCAGTTTACTACGCATCGAGAGCCAGTACTTC	CASSLLRIESQYF
once	TRBV7-3	-	TRBJ1-1	TGTGCCAGCAGCGCCCAGGGATCCGGCACTGAAGCTTTCTTT	CASSAQGSGTEAFF
-	TRBV12-3/TRBV12-4	-	TRBJ2-3	TGTGCCAGCAGTTTTGAGGTCCCCCCGGATACGCAGTATTTT	CASSFEVPPDTQYF
-	TRBV3-1	-	TRBJ1-5	TGTGCCAGCAGCCAAGCCCCGGGGCACAATCAGCCCCAGCATTTT	CASSQAPGHNQPQHF
-	TRBV7-6	-	TRBJ1-6	TGTGCCAGCAGCTTAGCGCAGGGGTATAATTCACCCCTCCACTTT	CASSLAQGYNSPLHF
-	TRBV20-1	-	TRBJ2-7	TGCAGTGCTGGGAGGGGGGGCGACGAGCAGTACTTC	CSAGRGGDEQYF
-	TRBV20-1	-	TRBJ1-1	TGCAGTGCTCCCTCGCCCCCGCAGAACACTGAAGCTTTCTTT	CSAPSPPQNTEAFF
-	TRBV29-1	TRBD1	TRBJ2-5	TGCAGCGTACTAACAGGGGCCGAGAATGAGCAGTACTTC	CSVLTGAENEQYF
-	TRBV12-3/TRBV12-4	-	TRBJ2-1	TGTGCCAGCGGTGCGCGGAACTCCTACAATGAGCAGTTCTTC	CASGARNSYNEQFF
once	TRBV3-1	TRBD2	TRBJ2-4	TGTGCCAGCAGCCATCTACTAGCGGGAGGTGTCAAAAACATTCAGTACTTC	CASSHLLAGGVKNIQYF
few	TRBV5-1	TRBD2	TRBJ2-1	TGCGCCAGCAGCTTGGACCCCGGGGGGGGCAATGAGCAGTTCTTC	CASSLDPGGGNEQFF
-	TRBV20-1	-	TRBJ2-4	TGCAGTGCTAGAGTCCCAGACGCCAAAAACATTCAGTACTTC	CSARVPDAKNIQYF
-	TRBV11-2	-	TRBJ1-4	TGTGCCAGCAGCTTAATCACATTGGGGCGGGGTGAAAAACTGTTTTTT	CASSLITLGRGEKLFF
-	TRBV11-1	TRBD1	TRBJ1-1	TGTGCCAGCAGCTTAGCCGACAGGGGGAGAGCTGAAGCTTTCTTT	CASSLADRGRAEAFF
few	TRBV4-1	-	TRBJ2-5	TGCGCCAGCAGCCAACCGGGGACCGAGAGCGGGACCCAGTACTTC	CASSQPGTESGTQYF
-	TRBV12-3/TRBV12-4	-	TRBJ2-7	TGTGCCAGCAGTTTCGGGGGGCTCATTGACGAGCAGTACTTC	CASSFGGLIDEQYF